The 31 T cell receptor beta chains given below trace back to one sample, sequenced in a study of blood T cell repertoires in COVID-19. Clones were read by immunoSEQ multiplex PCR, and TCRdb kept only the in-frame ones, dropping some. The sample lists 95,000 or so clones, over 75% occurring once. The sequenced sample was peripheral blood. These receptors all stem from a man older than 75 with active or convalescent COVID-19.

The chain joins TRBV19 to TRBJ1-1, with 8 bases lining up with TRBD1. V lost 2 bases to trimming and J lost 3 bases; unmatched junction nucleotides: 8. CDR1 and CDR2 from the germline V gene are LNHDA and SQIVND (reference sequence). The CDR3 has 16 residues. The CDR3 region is CASSITGGPLDTEAFF. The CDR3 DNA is TGTGCCAGTAGTATAACAGGGGGGCCCTTGGACACTGAAGCTTTCTTT.

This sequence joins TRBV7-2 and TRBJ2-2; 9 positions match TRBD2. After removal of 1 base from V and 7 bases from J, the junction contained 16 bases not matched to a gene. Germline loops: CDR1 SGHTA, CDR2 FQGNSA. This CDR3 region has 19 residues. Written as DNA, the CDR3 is TGTGCCAGCAGCTTAGTACCCCCCGGCGGGGGGGCTCCGGGCGGGGAGCTGTTTTTT. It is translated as CASSLVPPGGGAPGGELFF.

The CDR3 sequence is CASSRTGNGYTF. Here the CDR3 DNA reads TGTGCCAGCAGTAGGACAGGGAACGGCTACACCTTC. The rearrangement joins TRBV6-5 to TRBJ1-2, with TRBD1 matching 8 bases. V was clipped by 5 bases and J by 8 bases; unmatched bases: 4. The CDR3 has 12 amino acids. The germline gives CDR1 MNHEY, CDR2 SVGAGI.

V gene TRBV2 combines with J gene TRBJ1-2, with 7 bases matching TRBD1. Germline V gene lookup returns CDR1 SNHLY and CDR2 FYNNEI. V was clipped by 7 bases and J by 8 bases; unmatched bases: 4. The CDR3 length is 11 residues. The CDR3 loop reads CASKGAGGYTF. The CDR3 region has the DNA TGTGCCAGCAAGGGGGCTGGCGGCTACACCTTC.

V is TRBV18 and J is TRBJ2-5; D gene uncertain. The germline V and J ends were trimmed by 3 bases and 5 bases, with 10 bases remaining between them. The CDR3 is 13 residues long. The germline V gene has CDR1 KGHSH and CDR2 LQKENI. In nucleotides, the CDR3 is TGTGCCAGCTCACCTGAACACGGGGAGACCCAGTACTTC. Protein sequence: CASSPEHGETQYF.

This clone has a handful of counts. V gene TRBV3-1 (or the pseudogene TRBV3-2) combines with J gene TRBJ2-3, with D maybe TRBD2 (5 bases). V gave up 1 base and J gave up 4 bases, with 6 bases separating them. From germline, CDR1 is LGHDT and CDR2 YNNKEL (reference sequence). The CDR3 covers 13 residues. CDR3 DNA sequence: TGTGCCAGCAGCCAAGCGGGGTCAGATACGCAGTATTTT. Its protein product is CASSQAGSDTQYF.

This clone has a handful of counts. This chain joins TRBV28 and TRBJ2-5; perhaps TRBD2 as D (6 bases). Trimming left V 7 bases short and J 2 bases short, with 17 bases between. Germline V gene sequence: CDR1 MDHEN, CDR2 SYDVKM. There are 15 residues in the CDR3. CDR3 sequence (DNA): TGTGCCAGCAAGGGGAGGCAGATAGGGCAAGAGACCCAGTACTTC. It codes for CASKGRQIGQETQYF.

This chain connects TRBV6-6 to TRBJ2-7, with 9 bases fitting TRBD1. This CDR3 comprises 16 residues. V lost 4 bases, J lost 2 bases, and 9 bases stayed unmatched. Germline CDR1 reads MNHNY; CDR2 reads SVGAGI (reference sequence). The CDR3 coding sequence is TGTGCCAGCAGTTTGGGACAGGGTACAAGGGCCTACGAGCAGTACTTC. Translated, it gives CASSLGQGTRAYEQYF.

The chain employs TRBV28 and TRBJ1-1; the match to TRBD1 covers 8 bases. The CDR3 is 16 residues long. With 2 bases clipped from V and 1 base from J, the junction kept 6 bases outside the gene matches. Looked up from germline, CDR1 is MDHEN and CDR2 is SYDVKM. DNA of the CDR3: TGTGCCAGCAGTTTAAGCCCTACAGGGGGGAACACTGAAGCTTTCTTT. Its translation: CASSLSPTGGNTEAFF.

The CDR3 loop is CASSIGRGLGMTGELFF. CDR3 coding DNA: TGTGCCAGTAGTATAGGAAGGGGATTGGGCATGACCGGGGAGCTGTTTTTT. The V call is TRBV19, the J call TRBJ2-2, with D possibly matching TRBD1 (5 bases). The CDR3 covers 17 residues. V was shortened by 1 base and J by 5 bases, with 17 bases between the two germline ends. Germline CDR1 is LNHDA and CDR2 is SQIVND (reference sequence).

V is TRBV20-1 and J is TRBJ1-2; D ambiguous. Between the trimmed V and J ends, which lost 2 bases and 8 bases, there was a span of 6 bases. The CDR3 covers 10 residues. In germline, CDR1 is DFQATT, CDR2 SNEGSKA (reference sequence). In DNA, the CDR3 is TGCAGTGCTAGATCCTCGGGCTACACCTTC. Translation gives CSARSSGYTF.

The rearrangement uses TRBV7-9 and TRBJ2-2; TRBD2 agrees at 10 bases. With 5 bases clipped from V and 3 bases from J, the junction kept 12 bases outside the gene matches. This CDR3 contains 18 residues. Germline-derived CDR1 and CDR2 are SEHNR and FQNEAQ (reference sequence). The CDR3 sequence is CASSPPLAGVLDTGELFF. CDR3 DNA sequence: TGTGCCAGCAGCCCCCCCCTAGCGGGGGTGTTGGACACCGGGGAGCTGTTTTTT.

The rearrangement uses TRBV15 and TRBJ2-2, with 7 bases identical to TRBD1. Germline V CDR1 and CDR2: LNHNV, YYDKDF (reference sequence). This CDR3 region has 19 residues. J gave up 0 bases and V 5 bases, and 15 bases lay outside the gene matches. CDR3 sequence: CATSGRDSLFRSNTGELFF. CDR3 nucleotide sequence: TGTGCCACCAGCGGAAGGGACAGCCTTTTCAGATCGAACACCGGGGAGCTGTTTTTT.

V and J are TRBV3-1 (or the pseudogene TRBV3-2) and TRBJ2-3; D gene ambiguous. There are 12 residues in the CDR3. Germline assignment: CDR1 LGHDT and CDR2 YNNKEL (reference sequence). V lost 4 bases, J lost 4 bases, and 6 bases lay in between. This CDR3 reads CASSPSADTQYF. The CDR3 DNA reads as TGTGCCAGCAGCCCGTCGGCAGATACGCAGTATTTT.

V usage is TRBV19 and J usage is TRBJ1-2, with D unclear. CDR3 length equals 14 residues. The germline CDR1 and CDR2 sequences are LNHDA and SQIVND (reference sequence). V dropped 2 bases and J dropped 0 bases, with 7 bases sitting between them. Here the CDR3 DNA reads TGTGCCAGTAGTATACGTAGAGCTAACTATGGCTACACCTTC. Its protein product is CASSIRRANYGYTF.

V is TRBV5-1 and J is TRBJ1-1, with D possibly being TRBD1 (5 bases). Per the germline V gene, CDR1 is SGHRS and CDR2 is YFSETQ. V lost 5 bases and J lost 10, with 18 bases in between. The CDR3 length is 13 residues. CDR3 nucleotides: TGCGCCAGCAGAATGGACACCCAGACCCCAGCTTTCTTT. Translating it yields CASRMDTQTPAFF.

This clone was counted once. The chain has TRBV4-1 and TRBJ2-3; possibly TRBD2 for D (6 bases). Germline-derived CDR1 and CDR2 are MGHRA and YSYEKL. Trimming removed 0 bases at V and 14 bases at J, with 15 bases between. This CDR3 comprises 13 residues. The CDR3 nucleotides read TGCGCCAGCAGCCAAGAGACTAGGAGGGAGCGGTATTTT. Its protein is CASSQETRRERYF.

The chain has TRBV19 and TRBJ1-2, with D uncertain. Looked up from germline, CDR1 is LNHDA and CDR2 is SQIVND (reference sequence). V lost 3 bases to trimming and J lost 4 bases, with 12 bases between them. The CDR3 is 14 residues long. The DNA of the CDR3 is TGTGCCAGTAGTATTGGTGGAGTTAGCTATGGCTACACCTTC. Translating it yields CASSIGGVSYGYTF.

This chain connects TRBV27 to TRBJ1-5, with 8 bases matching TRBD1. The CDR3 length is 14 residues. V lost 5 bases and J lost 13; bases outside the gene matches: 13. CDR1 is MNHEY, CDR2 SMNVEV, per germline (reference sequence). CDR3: CASSMSRDRFAQHF. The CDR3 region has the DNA TGTGCCAGCAGTATGAGCCGGGACAGGTTCGCGCAGCATTTT.

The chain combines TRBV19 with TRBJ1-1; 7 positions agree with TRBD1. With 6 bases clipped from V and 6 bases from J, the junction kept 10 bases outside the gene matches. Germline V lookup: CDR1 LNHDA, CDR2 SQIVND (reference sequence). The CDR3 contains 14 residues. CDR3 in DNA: TGTGCCAGTAGCTCCGGGACAGAGGGTCCTGAAGCTTTCTTT. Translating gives CASSSGTEGPEAFF.

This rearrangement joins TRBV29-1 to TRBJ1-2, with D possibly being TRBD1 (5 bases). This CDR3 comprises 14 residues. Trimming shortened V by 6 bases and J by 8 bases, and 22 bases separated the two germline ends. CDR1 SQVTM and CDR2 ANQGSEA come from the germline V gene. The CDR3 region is CSVLDGRVLRGYTF. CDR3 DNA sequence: TGCAGCGTCCTAGACGGCAGGGTCCTTCGGGGCTACACCTTC.

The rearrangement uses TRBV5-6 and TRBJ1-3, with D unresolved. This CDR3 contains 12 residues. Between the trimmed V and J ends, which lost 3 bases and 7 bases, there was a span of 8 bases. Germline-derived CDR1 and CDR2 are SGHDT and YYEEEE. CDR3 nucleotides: TGTGCCAGCAGCTCGAGGAGTAACACCATATATTTT. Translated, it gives CASSSRSNTIYF.

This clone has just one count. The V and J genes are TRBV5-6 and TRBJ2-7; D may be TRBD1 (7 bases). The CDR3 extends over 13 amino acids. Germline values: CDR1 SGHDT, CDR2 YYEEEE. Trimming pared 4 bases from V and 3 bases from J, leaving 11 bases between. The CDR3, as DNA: TGTGCCAGCAGCGCGGGGACAGTCTACGAGCAGTACTTC. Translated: CASSAGTVYEQYF.

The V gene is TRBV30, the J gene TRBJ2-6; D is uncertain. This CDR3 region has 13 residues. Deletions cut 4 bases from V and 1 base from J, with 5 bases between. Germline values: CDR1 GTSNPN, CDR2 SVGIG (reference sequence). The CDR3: CAWMRSGANVLTF. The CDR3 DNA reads TGTGCCTGGATGCGGTCTGGGGCCAACGTCCTGACTTTC.

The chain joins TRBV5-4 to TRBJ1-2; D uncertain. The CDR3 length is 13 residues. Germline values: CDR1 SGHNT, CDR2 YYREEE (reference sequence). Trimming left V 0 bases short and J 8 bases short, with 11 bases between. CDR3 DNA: TGTGCCAGCAGCTTGGAGCCGGCGGGGGGCTACACCTTC. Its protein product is CASSLEPAGGYTF.

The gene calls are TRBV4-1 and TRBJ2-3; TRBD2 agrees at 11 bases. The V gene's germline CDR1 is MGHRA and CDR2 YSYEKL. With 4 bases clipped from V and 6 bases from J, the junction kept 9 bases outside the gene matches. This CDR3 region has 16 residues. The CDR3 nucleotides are TGCGCCAGCAGCCCCGCTAGCGGGGGGTCCCTGGATACGCAGTATTTT. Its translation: CASSPASGGSLDTQYF.

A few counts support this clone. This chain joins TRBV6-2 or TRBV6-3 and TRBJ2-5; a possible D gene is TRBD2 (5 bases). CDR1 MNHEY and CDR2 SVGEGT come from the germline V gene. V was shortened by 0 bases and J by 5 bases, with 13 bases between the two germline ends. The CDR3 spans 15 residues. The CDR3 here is CASSYSLAGGETQYF. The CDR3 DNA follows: TGTGCCAGCAGTTACTCCCTCGCGGGTGGGGAGACCCAGTACTTC.

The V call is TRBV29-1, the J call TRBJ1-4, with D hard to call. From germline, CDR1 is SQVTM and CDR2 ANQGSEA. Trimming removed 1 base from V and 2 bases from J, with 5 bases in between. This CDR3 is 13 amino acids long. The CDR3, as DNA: TGCAGCGTTGAAGTACACACTAATGAAAAACTGTTTTTT. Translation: CSVEVHTNEKLFF.

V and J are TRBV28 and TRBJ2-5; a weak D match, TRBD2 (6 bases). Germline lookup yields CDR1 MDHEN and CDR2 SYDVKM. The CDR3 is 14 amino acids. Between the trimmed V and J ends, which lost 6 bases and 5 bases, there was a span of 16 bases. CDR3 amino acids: CASRQGPGVETQYF. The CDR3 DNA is TGTGCCAGCAGACAAGGCCCGGGGGTCGAGACCCAGTACTTC.

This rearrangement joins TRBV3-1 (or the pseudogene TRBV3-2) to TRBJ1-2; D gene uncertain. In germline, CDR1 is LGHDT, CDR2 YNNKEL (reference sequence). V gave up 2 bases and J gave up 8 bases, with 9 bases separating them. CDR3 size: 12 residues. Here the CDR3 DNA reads TGTGCCAGCAGCCAAATCAATGGCGGCTACACCTTC. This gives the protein CASSQINGGYTF.

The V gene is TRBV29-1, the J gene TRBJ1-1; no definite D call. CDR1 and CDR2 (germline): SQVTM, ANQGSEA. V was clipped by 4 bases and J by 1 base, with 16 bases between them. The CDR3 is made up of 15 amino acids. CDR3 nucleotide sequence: TGCAGCGTTGTAGTAGGGCCCGGGAGGAACACTGAAGCTTTCTTT. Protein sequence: CSVVVGPGRNTEAFF.